This T cell receptor beta chain comes out of a study of shared clonotypes between healthy human individuals. TCRdb keeps only in-frame clones here, not all; method: immunoSEQ multiplex PCR. The profile covers about 2.2 million clones, with approximately 94% appearing a single time and 1.7% taken by the ten largest. Concerning this clone: Its antigen is undetermined.

The CDR3 is 13 residues long. CDR1 and CDR2 from the germline V gene are SGHRS and YFSETQ. V lost 0 bases and J 10 bases, leaving 11 bases between the germline ends. It was CD45RO-negative cells, positively selected for CCR7, that made up naive CD8 cells, with terminally differentiated effector memory CD45RA+ cells excluded. Caucasian adults residing in Nashville, Tennessee made up all the donors. Study-level findings and limits: Sharing of clonotypes among donors was expected to vary with sequencing depth. Large sequencing depth failed to make sorted-subset sequencing complete, rarefaction showed.

The receptor was isolated from a man in his late teens or twenties in good health. Some clones in this sample may be carry-over from other donors' samples. The rearrangement joins TRBV5-1 to TRBJ2-1; no firm D call. The sample was naive CD8+ T cells from PBMCs. This CDR3 is CASSLANGQEQFF. CDR3 sequence (DNA): TGCGCCAGCAGCTTGGCCAACGGCCAGGAGCAGTTCTTC.